Described below is a single T cell receptor beta chain sequence and its context. The data originate from a study of blood T cell repertoires in COVID-19. TCRdb keeps only in-frame clones here, not all; method: immunoSEQ multiplex PCR. This sample carries about 150,000 clones, roughly 80% of them seen once, and the ten largest clones take around 2.1%. Sequenced sample: peripheral blood. This receptor was obtained from a man between 65 and 79 years old with acute or convalescent COVID-19.

For the CDR3, the DNA is TGCAGCGTTGAATCGGCAGGGAATAGGGCTTTCTTT. Protein: CSVESAGNRAFF. This sequence joins TRBV29-1 and TRBJ1-1; D might be TRBD1 (5 bases). CDR3 length: 12 amino acids. V was clipped by 2 bases and J by 11 bases, with 15 bases between them. In germline, CDR1 is SQVTM, CDR2 ANQGSEA.